One sample yielded the 14 T cell receptor beta chains listed below, sequenced in a study of T cell repertoires in cytomegalovirus infection. MiXCR was run by TCRdb on the reads, yielding one entry per CDR3 protein. Of more than 150,000 distinct CDR3 sequences in the sample, approximately 20% are singletons; the top ten hold less than 3.5%. Specimen: PBMCs. The source is a human donor in good health (CMV status not recorded). Some clones in this sample may be carry-over from other donors' samples.

The rearrangement uses TRBV6-6 and TRBJ2-1; TRBD1 matches 10 bases. Looked up from germline, CDR1 is MNHNY and CDR2 is SVGAGI (reference sequence). Trimming at V came to 6 bases and at J to 3 bases, leaving 2 bases not matched to a gene. The CDR3 length is 14 residues. Here the CDR3 reads CASSRTGGYNEQFF. CDR3 DNA sequence: TGTGCCAGCAGCCGGACAGGGGGCTACAATGAGCAGTTCTTC.

The rearrangement links TRBV12-3 or TRBV12-4 to TRBJ1-2, with TRBD1 as a possible D gene (5 bases). V dropped 4 bases and J dropped 1 base, with 19 bases sitting between them. CDR3 size: 17 residues. This chain's CDR3 is CASSSSEPGLLNYGYTF. The CDR3 DNA is TGTGCCAGCAGTTCATCCGAACCGGGACTTCTTAACTATGGCTACACCTTC.

This clonotype was observed at least ten times. The chain couples TRBV12-3 or TRBV12-4 to TRBJ2-2; TRBD1 matches 7 bases. This CDR3 has 16 residues. J was trimmed by 5 bases and V by 2 bases; bases with no gene match: 8. The chain's CDR3 is CASSLSAGGRTGELFF. CDR3 DNA sequence: TGTGCCAGCAGTTTATCAGCAGGGGGAAGGACCGGGGAGCTGTTTTTT.

The chain couples TRBV27 to TRBJ2-6; the D is unclear. With 3 bases removed from V and 0 bases from J, the gap between germline ends came to 9 bases. Germline-derived CDR1 and CDR2 are MNHEY and SMNVEV (reference sequence). This CDR3 region has 16 residues. CDR3 protein: CASSLNQGSGANVLTF. The CDR3 region has the DNA TGTGCCAGCAGTTTGAATCAAGGCTCTGGGGCCAACGTCCTGACTTTC.

V usage is TRBV5-1 and J usage is TRBJ2-7; a weak D match, TRBD2 (7 bases). CDR1 SGHRS and CDR2 YFSETQ come from the germline V gene. The ends were cut back, 0 bases at V and 2 bases at J, with 12 bases in the middle. The CDR3 loop spans 15 amino acids. The CDR3 region is CASSLAGGLTYEQYF. CDR3 bases: TGCGCCAGCAGCTTGGCCGGGGGGCTGACCTACGAGCAGTACTTC.

The chain recombines TRBV2 with TRBJ2-1; D is possibly TRBD2 (5 bases). The CDR3 sequence is 13 residues long. V was cut by 6 bases and J by 9 bases, with 15 bases left in between. Per the germline V gene, CDR1 is SNHLY and CDR2 is FYNNEI. This CDR3 is CASRLDRNSEQFF. The CDR3 DNA reads TGTGCCAGCAGACTAGATCGGAACAGTGAGCAGTTCTTC.

This rearrangement joins TRBV15 to TRBJ2-6; D gene unclear. Germline V gene data show CDR1 as LNHNV and CDR2 as YYDKDF (reference sequence). V was pared by 6 bases and J by 3 bases, with 6 bases between. This CDR3 spans 13 amino acids. The CDR3 reads CATRGFGANVLTF. The CDR3 region has the DNA TGTGCCACCAGGGGATTTGGGGCCAACGTCCTGACTTTC.

This chain uses TRBV27 with TRBJ1-1; D remains unclear. The CDR3 length is 13 residues. V lost 4 bases and J lost 6, with 12 bases in between. Germline V gene sequence: CDR1 MNHEY, CDR2 SMNVEV (reference sequence). The CDR3 region has the DNA TGTGCCAGCAGTTCCCCGGCCAGAGCTGAAGCTTTCTTT. Translation gives CASSSPARAEAFF.

This clonotype was counted only a few times. The rearrangement uses TRBV5-6 and TRBJ1-1; D is uncertain. V was trimmed by 2 bases and J by 3 bases, leaving 8 bases between them. The germline V gene encodes CDR1 SGHDT and CDR2 YYEEEE. This CDR3 spans 13 amino acids. In nucleotides, the CDR3 is TGTGCCAGCAGCTTTTCTCCGGACACTGAAGCTTTCTTT. This translates into CASSFSPDTEAFF. The complete variable domain, with remaining parts taken from reference TRBV5-6 and TRBJ1-1, reads DAGVTQSPTHLIKTRGQQVTLRCSPKSGHDTVSWYQQALGQGPQFIFQYYEEEERQRGNFPDRFSGHQFPNYSSELNVNALLLGDSALYLCASSFSPDTEAFFGQGTRLTVV.

This clonotype showed up just a few times. The chain links TRBV12-3 or TRBV12-4 to TRBJ2-2; TRBD1 might be the D (6 bases). This CDR3 is built from 13 residues. The V end was cut by 6 bases, the J end by 2 bases, with 7 bases between. CDR3 sequence (DNA): TGTGCCAGCAGAGGGGGAAACACCGGGGAGCTGTTTTTT. The encoded protein is CASRGGNTGELFF.

This chain joins TRBV14 and TRBJ2-3, with 8 bases fitting TRBD2. The V gene end was trimmed by 2 bases and the J gene end by 3 bases; junction bases not matched to a gene: 7. The germline V gene encodes CDR1 SGHDN and CDR2 FVKESK. The CDR3 has 16 residues. CDR3 region: CASSQIPGGPTDTQYF. The CDR3 DNA follows: TGTGCCAGCAGCCAAATCCCGGGAGGGCCAACAGATACGCAGTATTTT. The entire variable domain, with the rest obtained from reference TRBV14 and TRBJ2-3, is as follows: EAGVTQFPSHSVIEKGQTVTLRCDPISGHDNLYWYRRVMGKEIKFLLHFVKESKQDESGMPNNRFLAERTGGTYSTLKVQPAELEDSGVYFCASSQIPGGPTDTQYFGPGTRLTVL.

This clonotype came up many times. The V call is TRBV6-1, the J call TRBJ1-2, with D possibly matching TRBD1 (5 bases). The CDR3 length is 14 residues. V was pared by 0 bases and J by 8 bases, with 13 bases between. Germline V gene lookup returns CDR1 MNHNS and CDR2 SASEGT. The CDR3 region has the DNA TGTGCCAGCAGTGAAGCGAGGGGTTTGGGAGGCTACACCTTC. Translated: CASSEARGLGGYTF.

Many counts were recorded for this clonotype. This chain connects TRBV11-2 to TRBJ2-2; D is unclear. The ends were cut back, 0 bases at V and 4 bases at J, with 6 bases in the middle. The CDR3 contains 14 residues. Looked up from germline, CDR1 is SGHAT and CDR2 is FQNNGV. Here the CDR3 DNA reads TGTGCCAGCAGCTTAGATCGAGGCACCGGGGAGCTGTTTTTT. Translation gives CASSLDRGTGELFF.

This clonotype showed up many times. V usage is TRBV7-2 and J usage is TRBJ2-2; D ambiguous. This CDR3 region has 14 residues. V was clipped by 5 bases and J by 6 bases, with 13 bases between them. Germline V gene data show CDR1 as SGHTA and CDR2 as FQGNSA. The CDR3 spells CASSPQWGSGELFF. As DNA, the CDR3 is TGTGCCAGCAGCCCGCAGTGGGGTTCCGGGGAGCTGTTTTTT.